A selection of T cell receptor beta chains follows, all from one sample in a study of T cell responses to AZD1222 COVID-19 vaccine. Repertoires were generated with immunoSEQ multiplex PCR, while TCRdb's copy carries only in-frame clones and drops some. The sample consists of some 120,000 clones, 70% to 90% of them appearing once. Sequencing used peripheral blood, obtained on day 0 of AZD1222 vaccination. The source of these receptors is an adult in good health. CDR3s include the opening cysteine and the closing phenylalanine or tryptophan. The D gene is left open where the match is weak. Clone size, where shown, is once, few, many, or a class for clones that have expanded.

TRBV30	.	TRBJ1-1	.	CAWSVQYGLGNTEAFF	TGTGCCTGGAGTGTACAATACGGTCTGGGGAACACTGAAGCTTTCTTT
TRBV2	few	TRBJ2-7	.	CASSDQGAYEQYF	TGTGCCAGCAGTGACCAGGGTGCCTACGAGCAGTACTTC
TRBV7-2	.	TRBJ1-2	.	CASSLGTAYGYTF	TGTGCCAGCAGCTTAGGGACAGCTTATGGCTACACCTTC
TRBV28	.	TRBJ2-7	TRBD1	CASSQGQTWGEYF	TGTGCCAGCAGCCAGGGACAGACGTGGGGCGAGTACTTC
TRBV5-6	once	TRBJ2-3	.	CASSLMGDTQYF	TGTGCCAGCAGCCTCATGGGGGATACGCAGTATTTT
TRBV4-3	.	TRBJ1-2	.	CASSQEVGLPGYTF	TGCGCCAGCAGCCAAGAGGTCGGGCTTCCTGGCTACACCTTC
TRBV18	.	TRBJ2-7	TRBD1	CASSPDRLSYEQYF	TGTGCCAGCTCACCGGACAGGCTCTCCTACGAGCAGTACTTC
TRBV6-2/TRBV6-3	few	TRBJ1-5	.	CASSSDSNQPQHF	TGTGCCAGCAGCTCTGATAGCAATCAGCCCCAGCATTTT
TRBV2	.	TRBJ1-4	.	CASTWVLNEKLFF	TGTGCCAGCACCTGGGTCCTTAATGAAAAACTGTTTTTT
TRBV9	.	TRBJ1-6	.	CASTKTGNYNSPLHF	TGTGCCAGCACCAAAACAGGGAACTATAATTCACCCCTCCACTTT
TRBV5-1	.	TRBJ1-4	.	CASSAGGGSEKLFF	TGCGCCAGCAGCGCGGGGGGTGGGAGTGAAAAACTGTTTTTT
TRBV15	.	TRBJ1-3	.	CATSRVFSGFSGNTIYF	TGTGCCACCAGCAGAGTCTTCTCGGGGTTCTCTGGAAACACCATATATTTT
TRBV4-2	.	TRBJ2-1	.	CASSHPPGQGIGNEQFF	TGTGCCAGCAGCCACCCTCCGGGGCAGGGGATAGGCAATGAGCAGTTCTTC
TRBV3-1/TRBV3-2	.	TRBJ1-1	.	CASSLKGVRAAFF	TGTGCCAGCAGCCTTAAGGGGGTTCGAGCAGCTTTCTTT
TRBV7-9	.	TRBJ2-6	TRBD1	CASSSRQGGANVLTF	TGTGCCAGCAGCTCGCGACAGGGGGGAGCCAACGTCCTGACTTTC
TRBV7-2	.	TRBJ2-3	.	CASSLVGTQISDTQYF	TGTGCCAGCAGCTTAGTAGGGACGCAGATTTCAGATACGCAGTATTTT
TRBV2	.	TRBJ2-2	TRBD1	CASGTTGVGGELFF	TGTGCCAGCGGCACGACAGGGGTCGGCGGGGAGCTGTTTTTT
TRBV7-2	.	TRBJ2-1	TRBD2	CASSFWLAGEVEQFF	TGTGCCAGCAGCTTTTGGCTAGCGGGAGAGGTTGAGCAGTTCTTC
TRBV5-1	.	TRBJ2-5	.	CASSYGGANPTQFHF	TGCGCCAGCAGCTATGGGGGGGCCAATCCTACCCAATTTCACTTC
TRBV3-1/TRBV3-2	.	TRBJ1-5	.	CASSQDPVRQAHKPQHF	TGTGCCAGCAGCCAAGATCCGGTTCGACAGGCACACAAGCCCCAGCATTTT
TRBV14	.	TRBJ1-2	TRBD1	CASSQGDRGLTYGYTF	TGTGCCAGCAGCCAAGGGGACAGGGGGCTGACCTATGGCTACACCTTC
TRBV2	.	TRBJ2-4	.	CASLGGRNIQYF	TGTGCCAGTCTCGGAGGGAGAAACATTCAGTACTTC
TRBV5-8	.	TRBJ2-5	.	CASSFPGRGGETQYF	TGTGCCAGCAGCTTTCCGGGACGAGGTGGTGAGACCCAGTACTTC
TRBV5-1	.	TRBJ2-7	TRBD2	CASSGGLAGDYEQYF	TGCGCCAGCAGCGGGGGACTAGCGGGAGATTACGAGCAGTACTTC
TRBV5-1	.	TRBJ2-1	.	CASSLWTTKGAYNEQFF	TGCGCCAGCAGTCTCTGGACCACAAAGGGCGCCTACAATGAGCAGTTCTTC
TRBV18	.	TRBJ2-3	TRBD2	CASSARTSGPTDTQYF	TGTGCCAGCTCAGCTCGCACTAGCGGGCCTACAGATACGCAGTATTTT
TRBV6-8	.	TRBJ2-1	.	CASSQRLSARKRRAGYNEQFF	TGTGCCAGCAGTCAGCGCCTATCAGCTCGGAAGCGGAGGGCGGGGTACAATGAGCAGTTCTTC
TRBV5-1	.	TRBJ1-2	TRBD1	CASRPGTGGRDVGYTF	TGCGCCAGCAGGCCCGGGACAGGGGGCAGGGACGTTGGCTACACCTTC
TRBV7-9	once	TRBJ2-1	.	CASSSRDIENEQFF	TGTGCCAGCAGCTCGAGGGACATTGAGAATGAGCAGTTCTTC
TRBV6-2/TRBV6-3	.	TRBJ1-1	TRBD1	CASSYSGQGGTEAFF	TGTGCCAGCAGTTACTCGGGACAGGGGGGGACTGAAGCTTTCTTT
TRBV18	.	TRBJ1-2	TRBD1	CASSPSTGNGYTF	TGTGCCAGCTCACCCTCGACAGGGAATGGCTACACCTTC
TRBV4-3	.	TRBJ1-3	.	CASSQVHASGNTIYF	TGCGCCAGCAGCCAAGTACATGCTTCTGGAAACACCATATATTTT
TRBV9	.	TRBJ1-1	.	CASSVEGNTEAFF	TGTGCCAGCAGCGTAGAGGGAAACACTGAAGCTTTCTTT
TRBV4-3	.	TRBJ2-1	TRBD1	CASSQDTQGANNEQFF	TGCGCCAGCAGCCAAGATACACAGGGGGCAAACAATGAGCAGTTCTTC
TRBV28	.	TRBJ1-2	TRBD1	CASSFSAGGYGYTF	TGTGCCAGCAGTTTCTCGGCAGGGGGGTATGGCTACACCTTC
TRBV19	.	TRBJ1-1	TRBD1	CASNHADRVVTEAFF	TGTGCCAGTAACCATGCCGACAGGGTAGTAACTGAAGCTTTCTTT
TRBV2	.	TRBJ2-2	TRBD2	CASIGLAGKTGELFF	TGTGCCAGCATTGGTTTAGCGGGAAAAACCGGGGAGCTGTTTTTT
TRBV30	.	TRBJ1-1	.	CASRGRAENTEAFF	TGTGCCTCCCGGGGCAGGGCGGAAAACACTGAAGCTTTCTTT
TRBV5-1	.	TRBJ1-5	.	CASSPPRDYSNQPQHF	TGCGCCAGCAGCCCACCCAGGGATTATAGCAATCAGCCCCAGCATTTT
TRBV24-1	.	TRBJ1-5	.	CATSDKWDGVDSNQPQHF	TGTGCCACCAGTGATAAATGGGACGGAGTAGATAGCAATCAGCCCCAGCATTTT
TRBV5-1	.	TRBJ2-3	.	CASRAGAASTDTQYF	TGCGCCAGCAGGGCGGGGGCCGCCAGCACAGATACGCAGTATTTT
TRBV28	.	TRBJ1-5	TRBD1	CASRTQGALSNQPQHF	TGTGCCAGCAGGACCCAGGGGGCTCTCTCCAATCAGCCCCAGCATTTT
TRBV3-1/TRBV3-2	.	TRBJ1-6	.	CATSAGAGNSPLHF	TGTGCCACCTCCGCCGGGGCGGGAAATTCACCCCTCCACTTT
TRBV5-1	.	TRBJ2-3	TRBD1	CASSLFDRGADTQYF	TGCGCCAGCAGCTTGTTTGACAGGGGAGCAGATACGCAGTATTTT
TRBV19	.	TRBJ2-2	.	CASSAWGVDPTGELFF	TGTGCCAGTAGTGCGTGGGGAGTTGATCCCACCGGGGAGCTGTTTTTT
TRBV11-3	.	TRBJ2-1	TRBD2	CASSLVRGASYNEQFF	TGTGCCAGCAGCTTAGTGCGGGGGGCCTCCTACAATGAGCAGTTCTTC
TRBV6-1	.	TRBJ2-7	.	CASSESRGGTYEQYF	TGTGCCAGCAGTGAATCTAGAGGCGGTACCTACGAGCAGTACTTC
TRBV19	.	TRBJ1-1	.	CASIPGPDTEAFF	TGTGCCAGTATCCCGGGCCCGGACACTGAAGCTTTCTTT
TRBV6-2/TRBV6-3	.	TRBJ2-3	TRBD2	CASSYGTIPTDTQYF	TGTGCCAGCAGTTATGGGACTATCCCCACAGATACGCAGTATTTT
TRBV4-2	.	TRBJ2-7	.	CASSQLEFGPPDQNEQYF	TGTGCCAGCAGCCAACTCGAATTCGGCCCCCCCGATCAGAACGAGCAGTACTTC